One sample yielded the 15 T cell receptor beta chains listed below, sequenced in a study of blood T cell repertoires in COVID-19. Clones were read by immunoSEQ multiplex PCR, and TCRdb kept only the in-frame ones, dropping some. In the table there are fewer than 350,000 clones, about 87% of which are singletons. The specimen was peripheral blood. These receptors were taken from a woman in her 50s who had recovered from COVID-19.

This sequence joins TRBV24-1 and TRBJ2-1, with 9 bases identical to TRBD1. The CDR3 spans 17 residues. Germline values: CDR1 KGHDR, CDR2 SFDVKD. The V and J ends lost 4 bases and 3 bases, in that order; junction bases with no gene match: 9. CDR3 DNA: TGTGCCACCAGTGAGCACCCGGGACAGGGTGACTACAATGAGCAGTTCTTC. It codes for CATSEHPGQGDYNEQFF.

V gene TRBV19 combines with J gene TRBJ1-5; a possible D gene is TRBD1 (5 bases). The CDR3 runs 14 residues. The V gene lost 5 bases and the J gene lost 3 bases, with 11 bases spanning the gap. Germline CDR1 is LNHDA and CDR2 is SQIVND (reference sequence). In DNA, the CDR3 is TGTGCCAGTAGTTTTGACAGTATCAATCAGCCCCAGCATTTT. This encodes CASSFDSINQPQHF. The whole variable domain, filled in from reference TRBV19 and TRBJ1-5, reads DGGITQSPKYLFRKEGQNVTLSCEQNLNHDAMYWYRQDPGQGLRLIYYSQIVNDFQKGDIAEGYSVSREKKESFPLTVTSAQKNPTAFYLCASSFDSINQPQHFGDGTRLSIL.

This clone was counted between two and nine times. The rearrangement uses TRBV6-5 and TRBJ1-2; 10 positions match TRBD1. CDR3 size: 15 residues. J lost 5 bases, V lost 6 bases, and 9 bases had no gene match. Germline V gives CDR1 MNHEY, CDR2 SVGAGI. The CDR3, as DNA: TGTGCCAGCAGCCCAGGGACAGGGGTCGGTTATGGCTACACCTTC. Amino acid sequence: CASSPGTGVGYGYTF.

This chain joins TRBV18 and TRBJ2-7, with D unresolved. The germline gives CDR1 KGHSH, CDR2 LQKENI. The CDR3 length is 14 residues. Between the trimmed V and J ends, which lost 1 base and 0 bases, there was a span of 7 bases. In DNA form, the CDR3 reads TGTGCCAGCTCACCACTGCTATCCTCCTACGAGCAGTACTTC. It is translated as CASSPLLSSYEQYF.

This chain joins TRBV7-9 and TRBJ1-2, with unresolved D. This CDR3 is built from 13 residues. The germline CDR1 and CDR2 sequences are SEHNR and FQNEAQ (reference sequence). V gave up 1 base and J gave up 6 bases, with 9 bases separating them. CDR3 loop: CASSLDWEDGYTF. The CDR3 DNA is TGTGCCAGCAGCTTAGATTGGGAGGATGGCTACACCTTC.

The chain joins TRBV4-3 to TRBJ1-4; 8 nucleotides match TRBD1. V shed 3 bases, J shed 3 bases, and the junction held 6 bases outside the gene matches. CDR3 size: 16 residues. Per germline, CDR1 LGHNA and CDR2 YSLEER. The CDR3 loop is CASSQRPTGANEKLFF. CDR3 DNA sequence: TGCGCCAGCAGCCAGAGGCCGACAGGGGCTAATGAAAAACTGTTTTTT.

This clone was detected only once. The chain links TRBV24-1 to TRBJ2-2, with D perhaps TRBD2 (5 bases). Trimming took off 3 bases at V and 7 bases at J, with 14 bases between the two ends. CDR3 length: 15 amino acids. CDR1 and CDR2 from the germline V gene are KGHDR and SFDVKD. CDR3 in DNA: TGTGCCACCAGTGATAGCAGGTCGGGGAACGGGGAGCTGTTTTTT. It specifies CATSDSRSGNGELFF.

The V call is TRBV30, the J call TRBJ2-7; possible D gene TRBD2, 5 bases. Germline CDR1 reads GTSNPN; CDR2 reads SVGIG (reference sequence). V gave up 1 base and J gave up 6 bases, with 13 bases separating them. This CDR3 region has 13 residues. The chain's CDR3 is CAWSDQPRGEQYF. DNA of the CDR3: TGTGCCTGGAGTGACCAACCTCGGGGCGAGCAGTACTTC.

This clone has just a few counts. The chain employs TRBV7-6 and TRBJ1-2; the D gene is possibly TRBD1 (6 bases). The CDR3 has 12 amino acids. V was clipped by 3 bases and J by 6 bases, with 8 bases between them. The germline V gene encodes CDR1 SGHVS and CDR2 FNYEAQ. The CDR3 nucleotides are TGTGCCAGCAGCTTTCAGGGGCATGGCTACACCTTC. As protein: CASSFQGHGYTF. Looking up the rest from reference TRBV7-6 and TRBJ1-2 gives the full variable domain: GAGVSQSPRYKVTKRGQDVALRCDPISGHVSLYWYRQALGQGPEFLTYFNYEAQQDKSGLPNDRFSAERPEGSISTLTIQRTEQRDSAMYRCASSFQGHGYTFGSGTRLTVV.

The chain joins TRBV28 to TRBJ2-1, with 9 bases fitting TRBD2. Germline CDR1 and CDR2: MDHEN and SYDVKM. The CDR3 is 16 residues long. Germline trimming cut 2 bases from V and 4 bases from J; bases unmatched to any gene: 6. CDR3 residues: CASSLTDLAGYNEQFF. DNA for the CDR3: TGTGCCAGCAGTTTAACGGATCTAGCGGGGTACAATGAGCAGTTCTTC.

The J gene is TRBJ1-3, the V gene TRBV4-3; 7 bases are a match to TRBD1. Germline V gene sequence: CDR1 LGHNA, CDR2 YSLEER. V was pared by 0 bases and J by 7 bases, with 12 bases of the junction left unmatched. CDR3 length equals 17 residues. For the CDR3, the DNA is TGCGCCAGCAGCCAAGATCCGGCAGGGGGAAGTCCCAACACCATATATTTT. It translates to CASSQDPAGGSPNTIYF.

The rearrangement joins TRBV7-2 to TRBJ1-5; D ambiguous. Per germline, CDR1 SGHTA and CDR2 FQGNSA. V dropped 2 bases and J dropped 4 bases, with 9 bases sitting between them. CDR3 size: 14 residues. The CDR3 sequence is CASSLSGINQPQHF. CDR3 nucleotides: TGTGCCAGCAGCTTATCCGGGATTAATCAGCCCCAGCATTTT.

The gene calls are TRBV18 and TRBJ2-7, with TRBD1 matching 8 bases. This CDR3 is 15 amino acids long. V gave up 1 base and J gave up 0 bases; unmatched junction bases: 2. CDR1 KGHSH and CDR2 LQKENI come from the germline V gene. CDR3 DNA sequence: TGTGCCAGCTCACCACGGACAGGGATCTCCTACGAGCAGTACTTC. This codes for CASSPRTGISYEQYF.

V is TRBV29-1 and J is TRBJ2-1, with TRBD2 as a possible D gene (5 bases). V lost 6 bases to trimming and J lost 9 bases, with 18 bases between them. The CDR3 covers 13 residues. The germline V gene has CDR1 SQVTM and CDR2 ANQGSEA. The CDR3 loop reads CSVAGEARSEQFF. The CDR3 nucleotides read TGCAGCGTGGCGGGCGAGGCTAGAAGTGAGCAGTTCTTC.

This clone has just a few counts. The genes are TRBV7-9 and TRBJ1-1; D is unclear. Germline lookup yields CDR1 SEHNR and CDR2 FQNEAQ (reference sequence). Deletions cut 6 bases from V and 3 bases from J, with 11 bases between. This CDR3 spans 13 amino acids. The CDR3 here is CASSQPVDTEAFF. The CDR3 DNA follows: TGTGCCAGCAGTCAACCAGTTGACACTGAAGCTTTCTTT.